This T cell receptor (beta chain) was profiled in a study of blood T cell repertoires in COVID-19. Study context: Sources were T cells, B-cell-depleted T cells, or PBMCs; the material itself was cDNA or gDNA.

Study processing details: Using reference gene primer amplification, nucleated cell counts were estimated. TCRdb's copy holds only in-frame clones and misses some; the assay was immunoSEQ multiplex PCR. From that table come the V and J calls and clone size; the DNA was used to work out D and trimming. Of some 280,000 clones listed, more than 80% are singletons. With respect to this clone: This same CDR3 is encoded by further DNA sequences in the sample.

CDR3 length: 14 amino acids. Germline CDR1 and CDR2: SGHRS and YFSETQ. V was cut by 0 bases and J by 4 bases, with 8 bases left in between. The receptor comes from a woman in her 30s with active or convalescent COVID-19. This chain uses TRBV5-1 with TRBJ2-1, with a weak D call TRBD1 (5 bases). The specimen sequenced was peripheral blood. The CDR3 nucleotides read TGCGCCAGCAGCTTGGCCTCAGGGTACAATGAGCAGTTCTTC. Encoded protein: CASSLASGYNEQFF.